This T cell receptor (beta chain) was found in a study of T-cell memory formation after mild COVID-19. V lost 0 bases and J 7 bases, leaving 6 bases between the germline ends. Germline CDR1 MNHEY, CDR2 SVGAGI. The CDR3 length is 12 residues. With regard to this clonotype: What it binds is unknown.

Whole-study findings and limits: The authors left the SARS-CoV-2 specificity of second-wave clones peaking on day 37 unconfirmed. Detection of some responders pre-infection suggested pre-existing cross-reactive memory T cells participated. Mainly in CM and EM were contracting CD4+ clones; CD8+ were in EMRA.

One entry per CDR3 protein, called by TCRdb with MiXCR from the 5' RACE reads. This sample yields around 250,000 distinct CDR3 sequences, of which about 17% are seen a single time; about 23% belongs to the top ten. The clonotype was recovered from a man aged 18 to 29 who had mild COVID-19 (a few samples of this study predate the infection). Cell type and time point are not known. V is TRBV6-5 and J is TRBJ2-5, with unresolved D. Specimen: PBMCs or a T cell subset sorted from them (not recorded which). The CDR3 sequence is CASSYSLGTQYF. In nucleotides, the CDR3 is TGTGCCAGCAGTTACTCGCTGGGGACCCAGTACTTC.